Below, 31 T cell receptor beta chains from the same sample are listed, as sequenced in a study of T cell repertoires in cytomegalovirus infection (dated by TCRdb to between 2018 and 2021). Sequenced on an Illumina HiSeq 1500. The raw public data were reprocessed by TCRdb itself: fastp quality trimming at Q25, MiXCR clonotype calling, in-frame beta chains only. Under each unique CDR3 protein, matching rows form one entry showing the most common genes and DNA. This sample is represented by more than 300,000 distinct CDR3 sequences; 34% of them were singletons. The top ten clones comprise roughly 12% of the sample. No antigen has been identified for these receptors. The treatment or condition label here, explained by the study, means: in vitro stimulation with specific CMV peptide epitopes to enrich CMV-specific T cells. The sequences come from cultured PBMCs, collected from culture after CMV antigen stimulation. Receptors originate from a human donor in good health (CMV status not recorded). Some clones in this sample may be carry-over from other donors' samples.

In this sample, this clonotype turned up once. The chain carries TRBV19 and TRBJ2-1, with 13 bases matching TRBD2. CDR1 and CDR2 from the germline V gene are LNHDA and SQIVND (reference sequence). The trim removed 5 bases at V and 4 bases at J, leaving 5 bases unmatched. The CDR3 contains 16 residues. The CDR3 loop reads CASSATGLAGYNEQFF. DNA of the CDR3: TGTGCCAGTAGTGCGACGGGACTAGCGGGATACAATGAGCAGTTCTTC.

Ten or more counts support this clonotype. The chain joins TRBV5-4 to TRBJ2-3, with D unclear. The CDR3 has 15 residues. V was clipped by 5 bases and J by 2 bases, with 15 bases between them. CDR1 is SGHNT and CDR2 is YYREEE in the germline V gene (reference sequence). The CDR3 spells CASRNRRSLTDTQYF. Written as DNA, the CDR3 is TGTGCCAGCAGAAACCGTCGGAGCCTCACAGATACGCAGTATTTT. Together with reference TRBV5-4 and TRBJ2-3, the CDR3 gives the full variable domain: ETGVTQSPTHLIKTRGQQVTLRCSSQSGHNTVSWYQQALGQGPQFIFQYYREEENGRGNFPPRFSGLQFPNYSSELNVNALELDDSALYLCASRNRRSLTDTQYFGPGTRLTVL.

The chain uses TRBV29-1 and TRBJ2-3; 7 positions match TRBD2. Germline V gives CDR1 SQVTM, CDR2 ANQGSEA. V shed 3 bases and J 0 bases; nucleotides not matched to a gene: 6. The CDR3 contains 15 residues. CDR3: CSVDGTIPSTDTQYF. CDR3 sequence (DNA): TGCAGCGTTGACGGGACTATCCCTAGCACAGATACGCAGTATTTT.

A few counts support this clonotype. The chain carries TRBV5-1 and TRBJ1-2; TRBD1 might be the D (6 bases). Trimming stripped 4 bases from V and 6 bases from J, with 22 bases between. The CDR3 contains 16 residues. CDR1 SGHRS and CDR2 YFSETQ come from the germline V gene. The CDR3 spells CASSPREGGTADGYTF. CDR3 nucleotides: TGCGCCAGCAGCCCGCGCGAGGGGGGGACGGCGGATGGCTACACCTTC.

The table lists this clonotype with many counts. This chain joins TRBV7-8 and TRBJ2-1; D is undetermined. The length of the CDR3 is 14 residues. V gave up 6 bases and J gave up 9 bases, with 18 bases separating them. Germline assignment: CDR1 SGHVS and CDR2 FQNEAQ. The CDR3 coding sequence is TGTGCCAGCAGATTCGCGGCAGCGATTAGTGAGCAGTTCTTC. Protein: CASRFAAAISEQFF. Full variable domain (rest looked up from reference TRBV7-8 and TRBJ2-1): GAGVSQSPRYKVAKRGQDVALRCDPISGHVSLFWYQQALGQGPEFLTYFQNEAQLDKSGLPSDRFFAERPEGSVSTLKIQRTQQEDSAVYLCASRFAAAISEQFFGPGTRLTVL.

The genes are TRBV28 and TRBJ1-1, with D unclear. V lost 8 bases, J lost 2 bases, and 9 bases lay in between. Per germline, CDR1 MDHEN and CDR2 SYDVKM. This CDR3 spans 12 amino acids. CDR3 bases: TGTGCCAGCGGATACGGAAACACTGAAGCTTTCTTT. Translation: CASGYGNTEAFF.

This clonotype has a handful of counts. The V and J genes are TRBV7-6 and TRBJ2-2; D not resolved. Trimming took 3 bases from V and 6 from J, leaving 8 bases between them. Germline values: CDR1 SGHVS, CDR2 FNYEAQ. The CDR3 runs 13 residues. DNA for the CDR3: TGTGCCAGCAGCTTTGCTGGCTCCGGGGAGCTGTTTTTT. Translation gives CASSFAGSGELFF.

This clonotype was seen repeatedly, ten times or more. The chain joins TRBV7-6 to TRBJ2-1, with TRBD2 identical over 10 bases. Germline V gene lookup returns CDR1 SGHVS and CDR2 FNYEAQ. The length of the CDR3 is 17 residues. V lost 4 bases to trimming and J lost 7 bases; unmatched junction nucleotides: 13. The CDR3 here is CASSSGGLAVRGNEQFF. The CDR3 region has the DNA TGTGCCAGCAGCTCCGGCGGACTAGCGGTCCGGGGGAATGAGCAGTTCTTC.

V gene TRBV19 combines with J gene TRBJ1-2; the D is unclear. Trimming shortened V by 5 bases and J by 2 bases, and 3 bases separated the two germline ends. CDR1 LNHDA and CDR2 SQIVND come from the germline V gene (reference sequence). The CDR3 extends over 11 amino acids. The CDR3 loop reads CASSQNYGYTF. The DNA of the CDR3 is TGTGCCAGTAGTCAGAACTATGGCTACACCTTC.

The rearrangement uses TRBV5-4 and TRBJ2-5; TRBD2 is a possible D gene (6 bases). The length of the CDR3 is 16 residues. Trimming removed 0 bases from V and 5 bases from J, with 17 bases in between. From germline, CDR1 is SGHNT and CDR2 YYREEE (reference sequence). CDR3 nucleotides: TGTGCCAGCAGCTTGGATCTCCGGGGGAAAGGCGAGACCCAGTACTTC. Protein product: CASSLDLRGKGETQYF. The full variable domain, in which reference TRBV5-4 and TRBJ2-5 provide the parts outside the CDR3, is ETGVTQSPTHLIKTRGQQVTLRCSSQSGHNTVSWYQQALGQGPQFIFQYYREEENGRGNFPPRFSGLQFPNYSSELNVNALELDDSALYLCASSLDLRGKGETQYFGPGTRLLVL.

The CDR3 protein is CSASTGSGNTIYF. The CDR3 region has the DNA TGCAGCGCCTCGACAGGGAGCGGAAACACCATATATTTT. The V and J genes are TRBV29-1 and TRBJ1-3; TRBD1 agrees at 7 bases. This CDR3 is built from 13 residues. The V gene's germline CDR1 is SQVTM and CDR2 ANQGSEA. Germline trimming cut 7 bases from V and 4 bases from J; bases unmatched to any gene: 7.

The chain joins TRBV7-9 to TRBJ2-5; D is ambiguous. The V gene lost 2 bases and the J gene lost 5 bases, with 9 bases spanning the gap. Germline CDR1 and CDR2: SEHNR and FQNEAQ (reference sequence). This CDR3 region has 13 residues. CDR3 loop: CASSLFSSETQYF. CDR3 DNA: TGTGCCAGCAGCTTATTTAGTTCGGAGACCCAGTACTTC.

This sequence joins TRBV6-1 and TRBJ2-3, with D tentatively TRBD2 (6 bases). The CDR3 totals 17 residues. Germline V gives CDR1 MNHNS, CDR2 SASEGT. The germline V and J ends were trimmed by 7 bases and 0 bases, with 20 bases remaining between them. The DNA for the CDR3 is TGTGCCAGCACCGTTATTAGCGGAGGTATTAGCACAGATACGCAGTATTTT. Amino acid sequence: CASTVISGGISTDTQYF.

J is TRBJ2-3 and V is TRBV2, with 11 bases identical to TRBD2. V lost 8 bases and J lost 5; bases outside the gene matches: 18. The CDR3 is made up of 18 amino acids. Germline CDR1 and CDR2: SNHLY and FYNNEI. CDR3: CASLPRASGRPPVDTQYF. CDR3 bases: TGTGCCAGCCTCCCTCGGGCTAGCGGGAGGCCGCCAGTAGATACGCAGTATTTT.

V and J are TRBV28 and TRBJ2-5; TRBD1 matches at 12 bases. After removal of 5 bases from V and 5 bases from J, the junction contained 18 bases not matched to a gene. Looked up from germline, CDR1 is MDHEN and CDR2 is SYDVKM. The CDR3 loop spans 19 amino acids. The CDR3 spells CASSPRDRGRLEFLETQYF. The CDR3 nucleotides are TGTGCCAGCAGTCCCCGGGACAGGGGGCGTCTAGAGTTCCTGGAGACCCAGTACTTC.

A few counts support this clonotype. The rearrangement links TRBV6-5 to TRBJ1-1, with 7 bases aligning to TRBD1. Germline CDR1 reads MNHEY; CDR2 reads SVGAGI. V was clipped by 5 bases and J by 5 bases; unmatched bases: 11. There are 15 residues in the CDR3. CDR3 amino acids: CASSPREGARTEAFF. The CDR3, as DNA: TGTGCCAGCAGTCCTCGCGAGGGGGCAAGAACTGAAGCTTTCTTT.

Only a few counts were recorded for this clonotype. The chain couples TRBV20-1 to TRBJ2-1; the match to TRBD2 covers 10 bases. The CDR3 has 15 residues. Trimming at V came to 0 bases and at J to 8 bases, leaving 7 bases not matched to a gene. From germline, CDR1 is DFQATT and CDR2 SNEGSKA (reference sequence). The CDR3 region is CSARDQASGSHEQFF. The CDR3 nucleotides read TGCAGTGCTAGAGATCAGGCTAGCGGGAGTCATGAGCAGTTCTTC.

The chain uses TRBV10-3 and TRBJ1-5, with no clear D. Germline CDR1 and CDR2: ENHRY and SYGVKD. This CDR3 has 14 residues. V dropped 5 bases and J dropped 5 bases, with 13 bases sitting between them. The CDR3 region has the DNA TGTGCCATCAGTCGTTCAGGAGACGATCAGCCCCAGCATTTT. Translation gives CAISRSGDDQPQHF.

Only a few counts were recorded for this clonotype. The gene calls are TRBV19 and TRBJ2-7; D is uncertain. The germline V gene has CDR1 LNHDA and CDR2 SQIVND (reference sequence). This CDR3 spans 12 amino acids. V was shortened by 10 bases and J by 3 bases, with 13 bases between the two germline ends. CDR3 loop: CATLSLHYEQYF. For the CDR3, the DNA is TGTGCCACCCTTTCTCTCCACTACGAGCAGTACTTC.

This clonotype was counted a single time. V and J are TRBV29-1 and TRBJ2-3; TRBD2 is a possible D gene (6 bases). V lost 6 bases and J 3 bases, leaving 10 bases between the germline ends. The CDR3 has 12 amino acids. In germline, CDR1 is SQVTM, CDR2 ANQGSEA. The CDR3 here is CSVGEVTDTQYF. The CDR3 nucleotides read TGCAGCGTCGGGGAGGTAACAGATACGCAGTATTTT.

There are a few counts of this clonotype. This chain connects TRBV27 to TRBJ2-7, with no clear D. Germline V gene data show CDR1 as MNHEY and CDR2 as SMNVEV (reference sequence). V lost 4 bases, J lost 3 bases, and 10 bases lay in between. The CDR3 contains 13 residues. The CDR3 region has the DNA TGTGCCAGCAGTTCGGCGTTATTCTACGAGCAGTACTTC. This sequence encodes CASSSALFYEQYF.

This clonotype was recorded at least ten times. For the CDR3, the DNA is TGTGCCAGCAGCCTGTTCAGGCAGCGGGAGTGGGATGAGCAGTTCTTC. It specifies CASSLFRQREWDEQFF. This rearrangement joins TRBV7-2 to TRBJ2-1; the match to TRBD2 covers 8 bases. V trimming: 5 bases; J trimming: 8 bases; junction bases outside the gene matches: 14. CDR3 length: 16 residues. Per germline, CDR1 SGHTA and CDR2 FQGNSA.

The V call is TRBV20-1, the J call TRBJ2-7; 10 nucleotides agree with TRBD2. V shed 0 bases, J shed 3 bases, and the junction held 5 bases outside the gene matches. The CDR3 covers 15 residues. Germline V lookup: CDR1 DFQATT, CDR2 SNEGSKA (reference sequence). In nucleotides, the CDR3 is TGCAGTGCTAGAGATGCTCTAGCGGGGGACTACGAGCAGTACTTC. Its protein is CSARDALAGDYEQYF.

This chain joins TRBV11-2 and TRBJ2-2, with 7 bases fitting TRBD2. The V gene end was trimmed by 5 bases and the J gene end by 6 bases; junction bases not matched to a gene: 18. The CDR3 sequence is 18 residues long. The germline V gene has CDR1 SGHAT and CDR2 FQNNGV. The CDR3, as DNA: TGTGCCAGCAGCCGCCCAAACGCGAGGCGGGAGAATGCCGGGGAGCTGTTTTTT. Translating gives CASSRPNARRENAGELFF.

CDR3 DNA sequence: TGTGCCAGCAGCCCGGACAGGTTTTTGTACGAGCAGTACTTC. It yields the protein CASSPDRFLYEQYF. The chain couples TRBV7-2 to TRBJ2-7; 7 positions agree with TRBD1. Per germline, CDR1 SGHTA and CDR2 FQGNSA. V dropped 5 bases and J dropped 4; count of bases not matched to a gene: 8. The CDR3 spans 14 residues.

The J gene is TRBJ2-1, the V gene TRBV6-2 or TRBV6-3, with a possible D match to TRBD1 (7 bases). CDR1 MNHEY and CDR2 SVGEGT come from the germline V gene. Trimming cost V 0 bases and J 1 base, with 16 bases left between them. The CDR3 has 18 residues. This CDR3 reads CASSYSRGTGVSYNEQFF. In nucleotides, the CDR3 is TGTGCCAGCAGTTACTCGCGGGGTACAGGGGTATCCTACAATGAGCAGTTCTTC.

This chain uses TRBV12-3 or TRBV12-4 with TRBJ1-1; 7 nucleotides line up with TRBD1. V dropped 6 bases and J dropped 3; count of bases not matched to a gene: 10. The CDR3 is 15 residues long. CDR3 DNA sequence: TGTGCCAGCAGCCCACGACAGGGTGGGGACACTGAAGCTTTCTTT. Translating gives CASSPRQGGDTEAFF.

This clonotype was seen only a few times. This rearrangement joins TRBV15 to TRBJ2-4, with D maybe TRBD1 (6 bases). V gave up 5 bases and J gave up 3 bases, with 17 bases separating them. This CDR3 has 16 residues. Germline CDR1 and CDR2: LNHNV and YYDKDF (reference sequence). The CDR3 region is CATSRTTGVDKNIQYF. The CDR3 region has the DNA TGTGCCACCAGCCGAACGACAGGAGTGGACAAAAACATTCAGTACTTC.

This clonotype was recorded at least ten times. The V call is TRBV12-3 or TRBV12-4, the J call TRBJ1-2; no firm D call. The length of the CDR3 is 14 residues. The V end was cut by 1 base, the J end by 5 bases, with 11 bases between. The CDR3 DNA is TGTGCCAGCAGTTTAGGGGCCAAGAGGTATGGCTACACCTTC. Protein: CASSLGAKRYGYTF.

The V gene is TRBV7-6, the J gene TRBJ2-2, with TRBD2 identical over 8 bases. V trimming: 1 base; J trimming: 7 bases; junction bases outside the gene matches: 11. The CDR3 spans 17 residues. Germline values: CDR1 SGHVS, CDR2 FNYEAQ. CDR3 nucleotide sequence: TGTGCCAGCAGCTTAGAATCGTCCCTAGCGGGCATCGGGGAGCTGTTTTTT. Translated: CASSLESSLAGIGELFF.

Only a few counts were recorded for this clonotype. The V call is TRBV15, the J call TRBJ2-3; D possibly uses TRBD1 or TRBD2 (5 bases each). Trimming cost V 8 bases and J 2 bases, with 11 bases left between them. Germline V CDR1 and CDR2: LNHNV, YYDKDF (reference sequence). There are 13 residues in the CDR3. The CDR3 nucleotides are TGTGCCACCTCCCCTGGGACCACAGATACGCAGTATTTT. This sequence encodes CATSPGTTDTQYF.